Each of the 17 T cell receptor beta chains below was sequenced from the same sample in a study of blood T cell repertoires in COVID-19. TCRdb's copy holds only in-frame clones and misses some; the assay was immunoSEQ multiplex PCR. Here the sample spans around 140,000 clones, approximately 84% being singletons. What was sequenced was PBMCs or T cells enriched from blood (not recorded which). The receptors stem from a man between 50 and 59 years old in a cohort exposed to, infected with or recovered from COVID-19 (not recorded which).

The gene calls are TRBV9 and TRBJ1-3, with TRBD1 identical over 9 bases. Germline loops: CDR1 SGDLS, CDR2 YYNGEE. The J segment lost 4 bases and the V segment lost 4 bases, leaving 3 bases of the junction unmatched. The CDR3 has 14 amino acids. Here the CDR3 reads CASSKQGAGNTIYF. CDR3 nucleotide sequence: TGTGCCAGCAGCAAACAGGGGGCGGGAAACACCATATATTTT. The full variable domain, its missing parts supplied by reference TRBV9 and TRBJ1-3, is DSGVTQTPKHLITATGQRVTLRCSPRSGDLSVYWYQQSLDQGLQFLIQYYNGEERAKGNILERFSAQQFPDLHSELNLSSLELGDSALYFCASSKQGAGNTIYFGEGSWLTVV.

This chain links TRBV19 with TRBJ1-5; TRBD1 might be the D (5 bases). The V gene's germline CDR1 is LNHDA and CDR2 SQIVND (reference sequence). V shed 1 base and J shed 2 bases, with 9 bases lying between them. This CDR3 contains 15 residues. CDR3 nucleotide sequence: TGTGCCAGTAGTATAGGGGGCAGGGGCAATCAGCCCCAGCATTTT. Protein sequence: CASSIGGRGNQPQHF.

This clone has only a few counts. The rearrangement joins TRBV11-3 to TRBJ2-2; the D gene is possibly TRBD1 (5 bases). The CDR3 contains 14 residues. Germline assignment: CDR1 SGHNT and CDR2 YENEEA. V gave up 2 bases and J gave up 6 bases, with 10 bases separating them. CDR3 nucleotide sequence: TGTGCCAGCAGCTTAACCCCAGGGTCCGGGGAGCTGTTTTTT. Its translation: CASSLTPGSGELFF. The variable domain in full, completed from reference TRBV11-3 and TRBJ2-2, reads EAGVVQSPRYKIIEKKQPVAFWCNPISGHNTLYWYLQNLGQGPELLIRYENEEAVDDSQLPKDRFSAERLKGVDSTLKIQPAELGDSAVYLCASSLTPGSGELFFGEGSRLTVL.

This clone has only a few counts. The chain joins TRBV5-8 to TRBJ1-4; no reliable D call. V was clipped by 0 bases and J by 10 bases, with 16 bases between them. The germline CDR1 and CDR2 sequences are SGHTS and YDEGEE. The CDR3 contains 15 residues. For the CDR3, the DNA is TGTGCCAGCAGCTTGGGTGATAACAGAGTGGGAAAACTGTTTTTT. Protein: CASSLGDNRVGKLFF.

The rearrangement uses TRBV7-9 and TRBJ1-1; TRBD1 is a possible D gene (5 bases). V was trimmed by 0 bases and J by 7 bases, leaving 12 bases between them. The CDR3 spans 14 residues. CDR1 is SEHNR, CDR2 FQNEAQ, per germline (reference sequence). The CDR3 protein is CASSLAPGTGEAFF. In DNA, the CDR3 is TGTGCCAGCAGCTTAGCCCCCGGCACAGGTGAAGCTTTCTTT.

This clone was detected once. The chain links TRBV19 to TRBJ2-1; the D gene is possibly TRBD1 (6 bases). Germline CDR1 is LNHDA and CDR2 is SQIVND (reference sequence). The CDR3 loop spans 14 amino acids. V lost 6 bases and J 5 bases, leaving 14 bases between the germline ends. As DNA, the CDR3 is TGTGCCAGTAGGAAACAGGGATTTGACAATGAGCAGTTCTTC. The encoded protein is CASRKQGFDNEQFF.

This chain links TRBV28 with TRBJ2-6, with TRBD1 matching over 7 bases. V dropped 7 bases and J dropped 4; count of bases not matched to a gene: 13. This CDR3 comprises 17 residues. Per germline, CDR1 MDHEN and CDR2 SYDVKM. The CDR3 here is CASTMRQGSPGANVLTF. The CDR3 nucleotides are TGTGCCAGCACCATGAGACAGGGAAGTCCCGGGGCCAACGTCCTGACTTTC.

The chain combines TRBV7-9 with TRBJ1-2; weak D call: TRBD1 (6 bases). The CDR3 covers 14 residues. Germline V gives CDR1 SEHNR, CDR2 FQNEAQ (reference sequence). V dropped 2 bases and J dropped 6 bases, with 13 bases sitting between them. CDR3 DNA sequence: TGTGCCAGCAGCTTATTAGGACAGACGAATGGCTACACCTTC. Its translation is CASSLLGQTNGYTF.

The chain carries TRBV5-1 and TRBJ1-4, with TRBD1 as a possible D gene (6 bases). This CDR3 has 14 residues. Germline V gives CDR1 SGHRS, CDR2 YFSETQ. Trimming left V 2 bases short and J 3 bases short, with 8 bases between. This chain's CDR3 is CASSFGTPNEKLFF. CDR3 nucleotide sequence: TGCGCCAGCAGCTTTGGGACACCTAATGAAAAACTGTTTTTT.

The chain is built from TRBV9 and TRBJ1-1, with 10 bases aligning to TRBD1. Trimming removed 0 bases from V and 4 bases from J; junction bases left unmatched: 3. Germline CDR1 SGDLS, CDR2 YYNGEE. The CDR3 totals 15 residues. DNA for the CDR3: TGTGCCAGCAGCGTAGGACAGGGGGCTAGCACTGAAGCTTTCTTT. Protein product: CASSVGQGASTEAFF.

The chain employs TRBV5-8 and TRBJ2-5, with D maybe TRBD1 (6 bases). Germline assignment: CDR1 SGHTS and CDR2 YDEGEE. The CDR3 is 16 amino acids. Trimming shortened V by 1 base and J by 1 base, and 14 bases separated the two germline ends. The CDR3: CASSLKGRGIQETQYF. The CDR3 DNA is TGTGCCAGCAGCTTGAAGGGCAGGGGCATCCAAGAGACCCAGTACTTC.

The DNA of the CDR3 is TGCGCCAGCAGTCCTCCCGGAGTCTGTCCCGAGCAGTACTTC. Its translation is CASSPPGVCPEQYF. The chain recombines TRBV23-1 with TRBJ2-7, with D hard to call. TRBV23-1 belongs to the ORF category, with a function that is uncertain. This CDR3 is built from 14 residues. Trimming pared 4 bases from V and 6 bases from J, leaving 16 bases between.

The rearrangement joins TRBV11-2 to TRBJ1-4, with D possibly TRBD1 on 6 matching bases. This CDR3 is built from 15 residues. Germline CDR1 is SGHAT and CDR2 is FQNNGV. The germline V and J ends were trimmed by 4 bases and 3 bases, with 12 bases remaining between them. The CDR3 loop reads CASSSTGSANEKLFF. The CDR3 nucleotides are TGTGCCAGCAGCTCAACAGGGTCGGCTAATGAAAAACTGTTTTTT.

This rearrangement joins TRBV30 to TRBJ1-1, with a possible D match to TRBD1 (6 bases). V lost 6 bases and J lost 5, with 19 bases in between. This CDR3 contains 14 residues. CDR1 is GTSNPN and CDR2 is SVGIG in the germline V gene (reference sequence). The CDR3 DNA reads TGTGCCTGCCACCGAAGGGGGGGCAAGACTGAAGCTTTCTTT. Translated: CACHRRGGKTEAFF. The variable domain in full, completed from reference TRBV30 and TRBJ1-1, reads SQTIHQWPATLVQPVGSPLSLECTVEGTSNPNLYWYRQAAGRGLQLLFYSVGIGQISSEVPQNLSASRPQDRQFILSSKKLLLSDSGFYLCACHRRGGKTEAFFGQGTRLTVV.

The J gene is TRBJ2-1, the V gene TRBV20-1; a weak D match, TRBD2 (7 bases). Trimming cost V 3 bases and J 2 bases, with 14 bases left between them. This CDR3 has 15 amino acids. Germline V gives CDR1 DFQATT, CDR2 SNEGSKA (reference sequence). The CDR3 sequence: CSASEGGAAYNEQFF. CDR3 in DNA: TGCAGTGCTAGTGAGGGGGGGGCCGCCTACAATGAGCAGTTCTTC.

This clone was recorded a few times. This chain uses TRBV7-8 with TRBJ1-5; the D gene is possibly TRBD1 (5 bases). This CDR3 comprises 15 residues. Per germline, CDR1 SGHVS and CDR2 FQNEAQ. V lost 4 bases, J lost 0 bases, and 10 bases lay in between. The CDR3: CASSSGGGSNQPQHF. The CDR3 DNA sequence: TGTGCCAGCAGCTCCGGGGGGGGTAGCAATCAGCCCCAGCATTTT.

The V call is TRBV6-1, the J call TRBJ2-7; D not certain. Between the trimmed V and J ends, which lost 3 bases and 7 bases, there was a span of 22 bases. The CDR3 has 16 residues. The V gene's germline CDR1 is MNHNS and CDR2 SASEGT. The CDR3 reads CASSDVEARPGLEQYF. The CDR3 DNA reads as TGTGCCAGCAGTGACGTAGAGGCCCGACCCGGCTTGGAGCAGTACTTC.